The rows below give T cell receptor beta chains drawn from one sample of a study of beta chain features in type 1 diabetes. The assay was immunoSEQ multiplex PCR, and TCRdb's table has in-frame clones only and misses some. The repertoire holds some 27,000 clones, with around three fifths as singletons. Sequenced: Tregs from blood. The receptors originated from a woman aged 25 to 39 with type 1 diabetes. CDR3s include the opening cysteine and the closing phenylalanine or tryptophan. Each record gives: clone size, V gene, D gene, CDR3 length, J gene, CDR3 protein, CDR3 DNA. D genes are given only for firm matches. Clone size is shown for a subset of rows, as once, few, many or a class of expanded clone.

few,TRBV19,NA,14,TRBJ2-3,CASSIWGYTDTQYF,TGTGCCAGTAGTATCTGGGGCTACACAGATACGCAGTATTTT
NA,TRBV27,NA,12,TRBJ1-5,CASSQSNQPQHF,TGTGCCAGCAGCCAGTCGAATCAGCCCCAGCATTTT
NA,TRBV28,TRBD2,16,TRBJ2-2,CASSVRTSGYTGELFF,TGTGCCAGCAGTGTAAGGACTAGCGGTTACACCGGGGAGCTGTTTTTT
NA,TRBV2,TRBD1,14,TRBJ1-5,CASSGQGSGQPQHF,TGTGCCAGCAGTGGACAGGGGTCGGGTCAGCCCCAGCATTTT
NA,TRBV18,NA,14,TRBJ1-2,CASSLQDYSYGYTF,TGTGCCAGCTCACTTCAGGACTATTCCTATGGCTACACCTTC
NA,TRBV2,TRBD1,14,TRBJ1-4,CASSFRQGGEKLFF,TGTGCCAGCAGTTTCCGACAGGGTGGTGAAAAACTGTTTTTT
NA,TRBV5-1,TRBD1,13,TRBJ2-2,CASSFDRAGELFF,TGCGCCAGCAGCTTTGACAGGGCCGGGGAGCTGTTTTTT
NA,TRBV9,TRBD1,17,TRBJ2-1,CASSPVTTGGFLDEQFF,TGTGCCAGCAGCCCCGTAACGACAGGGGGCTTTCTCGATGAGCAGTTCTTC
NA,TRBV11-2,TRBD2,14,TRBJ2-7,CASSLVAGAYEQYF,TGTGCCAGCAGCTTAGTAGCGGGAGCCTACGAGCAGTACTTC
NA,TRBV4-2,TRBD1,17,TRBJ2-1,CASSHAFATGSYNEQFF,TGTGCCAGCAGCCACGCCTTCGCGACAGGGAGCTACAATGAGCAGTTCTTC
NA,TRBV19,TRBD2,12,TRBJ2-1,CASSISREEQFF,TGTGCCAGTAGTATTTCGCGGGAGGAGCAGTTCTTC
NA,TRBV5-1,TRBD2,15,TRBJ2-1,CASSLQLATNNEQFF,TGCGCCAGCAGCTTACAACTAGCGACTAACAATGAGCAGTTCTTC
NA,TRBV9,NA,14,TRBJ1-1,CASSVGLLNTEAFF,TGTGCCAGCAGCGTAGGGCTCTTGAACACTGAAGCTTTCTTT
NA,TRBV6-5,TRBD1,15,TRBJ2-1,CASGSDRARLGEQFF,TGTGCCAGCGGTTCGGACAGGGCCCGACTTGGTGAGCAGTTCTTC
NA,TRBV9,NA,15,TRBJ2-3,CASSVDSFGTDTQYF,TGTGCCAGCAGCGTGGACAGCTTCGGCACAGATACGCAGTATTTT
NA,TRBV29-1,TRBD2,13,TRBJ2-7,CSVLTSAPYEQYF,TGCAGCGTCCTGACTAGCGCACCCTACGAGCAGTACTTC
NA,TRBV5-1,NA,15,TRBJ1-1,CASSGGFALNTEAFF,TGCGCCAGCAGCGGGGGCTTCGCCCTGAACACTGAAGCTTTCTTT
NA,TRBV27,TRBD2,18,TRBJ2-3,CASSPGLAATTITDTQYF,TGTGCCAGCAGCCCTGGACTAGCGGCAACAACTATCACAGATACGCAGTATTTT
NA,TRBV5-1,TRBD2,16,TRBJ2-1,CASSLIGLAGADEQFF,TGCGCCAGCAGCTTGATAGGGCTAGCGGGAGCGGATGAGCAGTTCTTC
few,TRBV19,TRBD2,15,TRBJ2-2,CAKLRLAGRTGELFF,TGTGCCAAGCTTAGACTAGCGGGACGCACCGGGGAGCTGTTTTTT
NA,TRBV28,NA,12,TRBJ2-1,CASLSSYNEQFF,TGTGCCAGTCTGAGCTCCTACAATGAGCAGTTCTTC
few,TRBV10-3,TRBD2,16,TRBJ2-3,CAINSGLAGATDTQYF,TGTGCCATCAATTCCGGGCTAGCGGGAGCGACAGATACGCAGTATTTT
NA,TRBV5-1,NA,16,TRBJ2-1,CASSPGTLSSYNEQFF,TGCGCCAGCAGCCCCGGGACATTGAGCTCCTACAATGAGCAGTTCTTC
NA,TRBV6-6,TRBD2,14,TRBJ2-5,CASSYGRGGETQYF,TGTGCCAGCAGTTACGGTCGGGGGGGAGAGACCCAGTACTTC
once,TRBV19,NA,15,TRBJ2-3,CASSIVTGSTDTQYF,TGTGCCAGTAGTATCGTTACAGGAAGCACAGATACGCAGTATTTT
NA,TRBV6-1,TRBD1,14,TRBJ1-2,CASTTTGGTYGYTF,TGTGCCAGCACCACTACAGGGGGTACCTATGGCTACACCTTC
few,TRBV18,TRBD2,15,TRBJ2-7,CASSPGTSKVLEQYF,TGTGCCAGCTCACCCGGGACTAGCAAGGTTCTCGAGCAGTACTTC
NA,TRBV7-2,TRBD2,15,TRBJ2-1,CASSSQLAGGNEQFF,TGTGCCAGCAGCTCCCAACTAGCGGGAGGCAATGAGCAGTTCTTC
NA,TRBV5-1,TRBD1,16,TRBJ2-1,CASSSIPGQGYNEQFF,TGCGCCAGCAGCTCCATCCCGGGACAGGGGTACAATGAGCAGTTCTTC
few,TRBV7-9,NA,12,TRBJ2-4,CASSLRTGVMYF,TGTGCCAGCAGCTTACGGACCGGGGTTATGTACTTC
few,TRBV10-1,TRBD2,18,TRBJ2-1,CASSNTRIAGGKGNEQFF,TGCGCCAGCAGTAATACAAGAATAGCGGGAGGGAAGGGTAATGAGCAGTTCTTC
NA,TRBV23-1,TRBD1,18,TRBJ2-5,CASSPSSPGQGAKETQYF,TGCGCCAGCAGTCCCTCCAGCCCGGGACAGGGGGCGAAAGAGACCCAGTACTTC
NA,TRBV5-6,TRBD1,18,TRBJ1-5,CASSLRRTGGPGNQPQHF,TGTGCCAGCAGCTTGAGGCGGACAGGGGGGCCGGGCAATCAGCCCCAGCATTTT
NA,TRBV19,TRBD1,15,TRBJ2-3,CARDRTGRGTDTQYF,TGTGCCAGGGACCGGACAGGGAGAGGCACAGATACGCAGTATTTT
NA,TRBV6-1,NA,11,TRBJ2-7,CASSARVEQYF,TGTGCCAGCAGTGCTCGAGTCGAGCAGTACTTC
NA,TRBV6-1,TRBD1,14,TRBJ2-7,CASSEVPGGYEQYF,TGTGCCAGCAGTGAAGTTCCAGGGGGCTACGAGCAGTACTTC
NA,TRBV5-4,TRBD2,18,TRBJ2-3,CASRSSPREGLGPDTQYF,TGTGCCAGCAGATCGTCTCCCCGGGAGGGCCTGGGCCCAGATACGCAGTATTTT
NA,TRBV7-9,TRBD2,15,TRBJ2-3,CASSQGRELRDTQYF,TGTGCCAGCAGCCAAGGGAGGGAGTTGAGAGATACGCAGTATTTT
once,TRBV2,NA,13,TRBJ2-7,CATEAEGAGEQYF,TGTGCCACCGAGGCGGAGGGGGCTGGAGAGCAGTACTTC
NA,TRBV19,NA,16,TRBJ2-6,CASSPLGSSGANVLTF,TGTGCCAGTAGTCCTTTGGGGAGCTCTGGGGCCAACGTCCTGACTTTC
NA,TRBV30,TRBD2,15,TRBJ2-1,CAWSVVSGSLNEQFF,TGTGCCTGGAGTGTCGTTAGCGGGAGTCTAAATGAGCAGTTCTTC
NA,TRBV30,NA,13,TRBJ2-5,CAWIKEGAVTQYF,TGTGCCTGGATCAAAGAAGGGGCTGTGACCCAGTACTTC
NA,TRBV6-1,TRBD2,14,TRBJ2-7,CASSEVGGSYEQYF,TGCGCCAGCAGTGAAGTTGGCGGGAGCTACGAGCAGTACTTC
NA,TRBV5-6,NA,14,TRBJ2-5,CASSLVAPGETQYF,TGTGCCAGCAGCTTGGTTGCCCCCGGGGAGACCCAGTACTTC
few,TRBV9,NA,14,TRBJ2-1,CASSVALYSEGQFF,TGTGCCAGCAGCGTAGCTCTCTACAGTGAGGGGCAGTTCTTC
NA,TRBV7-3,NA,13,TRBJ2-5,CASSFVAGETQYF,TGTGCCAGCAGCTTTGTAGCCGGGGAGACCCAGTACTTC
NA,TRBV10-2,TRBD2,15,TRBJ2-5,CASVRGSGVEETQYF,TGCGCCAGCGTACGAGGTAGCGGGGTTGAAGAGACCCAGTACTTC
NA,TRBV4-1,NA,17,TRBJ1-4,CASSLAGSLGTNEKLFF,TGCGCCAGCAGCCTCGCCGGGAGCCTCGGTACTAATGAAAAACTGTTTTTT
NA,TRBV5-1,NA,15,TRBJ2-3,CASSPGRGRTDTQYF,TGCGCCAGCAGCCCTGGCAGGGGCAGGACAGATACGCAGTATTTT
NA,TRBV7-8,TRBD2,17,TRBJ2-2,CASSLGGGTSGTGELFF,TGTGCCAGCAGCTTAGGAGGCGGGACTAGCGGGACCGGGGAGCTGTTTTTT
NA,TRBV2,NA,14,TRBJ1-4,CASSEAAVNEKLFF,TGTGCCAGCAGCGAGGCGGCAGTAAATGAAAAACTGTTTTTT
once,TRBV5-1,TRBD2,16,TRBJ2-5,CASSLSGEGHWETQYF,TGCGCCAGCAGCTTGTCGGGGGAGGGCCACTGGGAGACCCAGTACTTC
few,TRBV6-1,NA,14,TRBJ2-7,CASSELSGYYEQYF,TGTGCCAGCAGTGAACTTAGCGGCTACTACGAGCAGTACTTC
NA,TRBV7-9,NA,12,TRBJ2-1,CASSSASYGQFF,TGTGCCAGCAGCTCCGCTAGCTACGGGCAGTTCTTC
NA,TRBV27,NA,15,TRBJ2-7,CASSPTPLAGHEQYF,TGTGCCAGCAGTCCCACCCCTCTCGCAGGTCACGAGCAGTACTTC